This TCR beta chain was sequenced for a study of cytomegalovirus exposure and HLA in healthy donors. As for the study in general: Early released data comprised about 90 million unique TCRs from HLA-typed donors.

Researchers ran the PCR with 60 Vbeta and 13 Jbeta primers. Method: immunoSEQ multiplex PCR; TCRdb's copy keeps in-frame clones and lacks some. The sample contains under 200,000 clones, 80% to 90% of which appear only once. On this clone: Its specificity is not known.

Healthy bone marrow donors made up the cohort. Study findings and constraints: There were 164 TCR beta chains listed as cytomegalovirus-associated. In a later analysis, TCR beta V- and J-gene trimming showed a link to a missense DCLRE1C variant.

The germline CDR1 and CDR2 sequences are SSHAT and FNYEAQ (reference sequence). V was trimmed by 1 base and J by 0 bases, leaving 15 bases between them. The CDR3 is 17 residues long. The receptor's source is a man aged 18 to 30 in good health and CMV-seropositive. V and J are TRBV7-7 and TRBJ2-5; possibly TRBD2 for D (7 bases). The material sequenced was PBMCs. The CDR3 spells CASSLGLRGGDQETQYF. CDR3 nucleotide sequence: TGTGCCAGCAGCTTAGGGTTGAGGGGGGGTGACCAAGAGACCCAGTACTTC. Full variable domain (remainder filled in from reference TRBV7-7 and TRBJ2-5): GAGVSQSPRYKVTKRGQDVTLRCDPISSHATLYWYQQALGQGPEFLTYFNYEAQPDKSGLPSDRFSAERPEGSISTLTIQRTEQRDSAMYRCASSLGLRGGDQETQYFGPGTRLLVL.